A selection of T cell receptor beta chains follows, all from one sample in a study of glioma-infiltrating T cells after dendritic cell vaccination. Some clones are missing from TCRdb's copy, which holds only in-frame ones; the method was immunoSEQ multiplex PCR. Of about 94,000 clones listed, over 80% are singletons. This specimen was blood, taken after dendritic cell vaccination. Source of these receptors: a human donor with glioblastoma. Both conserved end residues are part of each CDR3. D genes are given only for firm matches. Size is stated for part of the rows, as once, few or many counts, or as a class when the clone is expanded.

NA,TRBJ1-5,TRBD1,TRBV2,CASSEAGQGNQPQHF,TGTGCCAGCAGTGAAGCGGGACAGGGGAATCAGCCCCAGCATTTT
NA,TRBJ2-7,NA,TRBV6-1,CASSDPWTASYEQYF,TGTGCCAGCAGTGACCCCTGGACAGCAAGCTACGAGCAGTACTTC
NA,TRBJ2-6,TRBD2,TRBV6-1,CASSGSGTSGLSGANVLTF,TGTGCCAGCAGTGGCTCTGGGACTAGCGGACTCTCTGGGGCCAACGTCCTGACTTTC
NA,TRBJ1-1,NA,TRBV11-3,CASSAMNTEAFF,TGTGCCAGCAGCGCGATGAACACTGAAGCTTTCTTT
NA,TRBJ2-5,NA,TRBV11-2,CASSKSGPQETQYF,TGTGCCAGCAGCAAATCGGGTCCTCAAGAGACCCAGTACTTC
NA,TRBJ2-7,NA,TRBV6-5,CASSPKGSSSYEQYF,TGTGCCAGCAGTCCTAAGGGGTCTTCGAGCTACGAGCAGTACTTC
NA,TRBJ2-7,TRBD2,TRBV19,CASSIAGLAGGFQYF,TGTGCCAGTAGTATAGCTGGCCTAGCGGGAGGCTTCCAGTACTTC
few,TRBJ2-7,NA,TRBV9,CASSVGVVPRAGEQYF,TGTGCCAGCAGCGTTGGGGTAGTGCCCAGGGCGGGGGAGCAGTACTTC
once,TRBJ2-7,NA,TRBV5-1,CASSLGSGEVFYEQYF,TGCGCCAGCAGCTTGGGTTCGGGAGAGGTTTTCTACGAGCAGTACTTC
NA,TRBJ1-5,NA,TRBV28,CASSSRIGTPNQPQHF,TGTGCCAGCAGTTCACGGATTGGGACACCCAATCAGCCCCAGCATTTT
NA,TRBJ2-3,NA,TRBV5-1,CASTLNGRGADTQYF,TGCGCCAGCACCCTTAACGGAAGGGGCGCAGATACGCAGTATTTT
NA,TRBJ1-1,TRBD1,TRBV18,CASSPRRGKQGTTEAFF,TGTGCCAGCTCACCTCGTCGGGGGAAACAGGGGACGACTGAAGCTTTCTTT
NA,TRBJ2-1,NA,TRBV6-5,CASGVGGVSYNEQFF,TGTGCCAGCGGTGTAGGGGGTGTATCCTACAATGAGCAGTTCTTC
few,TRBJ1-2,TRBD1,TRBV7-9,CASSFRQGHSYGYTF,TGTGCCAGCAGCTTTCGACAGGGGCACAGCTATGGCTACACCTTC
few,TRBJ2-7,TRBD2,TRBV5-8,CASSLASGTYEQYF,TGTGCCAGCAGCTTGGCTAGCGGGACTTACGAGCAGTACTTC
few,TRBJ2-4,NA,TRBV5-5,CASSLAGASSIQYF,TGTGCCAGCAGCTTGGCAGGGGCGTCGAGCATTCAGTACTTC
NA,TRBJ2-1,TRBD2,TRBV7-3,CASSLGLAGNEQFF,TGTGCCAGCAGCTTGGGACTAGCGGGAAATGAGCAGTTCTTC
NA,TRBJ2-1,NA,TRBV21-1,CASSKARDYHEQFF,TGTGCCAGCAGCAAAGCCCGGGACTACCATGAGCAGTTCTTC
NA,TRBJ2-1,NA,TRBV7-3,CASSLQLVSNEQFF,TGTGCCAGCAGCTTACAGCTAGTTAGTAATGAGCAGTTCTTC
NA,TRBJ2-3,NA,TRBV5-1,CASSPGGRDTQYF,TGCGCCAGCAGCCCGGGGGGCAGAGATACGCAGTATTTT
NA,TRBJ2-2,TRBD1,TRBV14,CASSPWTGGLRRELFF,TGTGCCAGCAGCCCTTGGACAGGGGGTCTTCGCCGGGAGCTGTTTTTT
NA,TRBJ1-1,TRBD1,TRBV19,CATTDRGLGVTEAFF,TGTGCCACTACCGACAGGGGCCTCGGGGTCACTGAAGCTTTCTTT
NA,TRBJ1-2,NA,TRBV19,CASSNQGSSYGYTF,TGTGCCAGTAGTAATCAGGGGAGCAGCTATGGCTACACCTTC
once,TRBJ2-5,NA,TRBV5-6,CASSLSMGTTQETQYF,TGTGCCAGCAGCCTTAGTATGGGGACAACACAAGAGACCCAGTACTTC
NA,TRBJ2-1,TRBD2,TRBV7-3,CASSLGTSGGAYNEQFF,TGTGCCAGCAGCTTAGGGACTAGCGGGGGGGCCTACAATGAGCAGTTCTTC
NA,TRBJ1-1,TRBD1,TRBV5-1,CASSLASGGGNTEAFF,TGCGCCAGCAGCTTGGCGTCAGGGGGCGGTAACACTGAAGCTTTCTTT
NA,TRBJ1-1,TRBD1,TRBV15,CATSRARTGIGTEAFF,TGTGCCACCAGCAGAGCACGGACAGGGATTGGCACTGAAGCTTTCTTT
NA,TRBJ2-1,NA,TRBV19,CASSRGERNSYNEQFF,TGTGCCAGTAGTAGGGGGGAGAGGAACTCCTACAATGAGCAGTTCTTC
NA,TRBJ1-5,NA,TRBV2,CASSETRSNQPQHF,TGTGCCAGCAGTGAGACGAGGAGCAATCAGCCCCAGCATTTT
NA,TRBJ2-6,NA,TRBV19,CASRALTAGANVLTF,TGTGCCAGTAGGGCATTAACCGCTGGGGCCAACGTCCTGACTTTC
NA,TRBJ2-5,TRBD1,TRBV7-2,CASSRTGGIETQYF,TGTGCCAGCAGCAGGACAGGGGGCATCGAGACCCAGTACTTC
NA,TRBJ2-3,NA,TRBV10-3,CAIREQGSSDTQYF,TGTGCCATCAGAGAACAGGGCAGTTCAGATACGCAGTATTTT
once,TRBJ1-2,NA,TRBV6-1,CAGDLGRGANYGYTF,TGTGCCGGCGACCTTGGACGGGGAGCTAACTATGGCTACACCTTC
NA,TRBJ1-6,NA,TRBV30,CAFQGPPLHF,TGTGCCTTTCAGGGCCCGCCCCTCCACTTT
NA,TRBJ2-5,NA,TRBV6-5,CASSEGPRGETQYF,TGTGCCAGCAGTGAAGGACCGCGAGGGGAGACCCAGTACTTC
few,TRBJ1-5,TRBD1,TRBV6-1,CASSLTGTLNQPQHF,TGTGCCAGCAGTCTGACAGGGACTCTGAATCAGCCCCAGCATTTT
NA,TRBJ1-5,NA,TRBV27,CASSRAGDNQPQHF,TGTGCCAGCAGTAGGGCAGGGGACAATCAGCCCCAGCATTTT
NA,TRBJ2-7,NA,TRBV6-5,CASSKGVPNYEQYF,TGTGCCAGCAGCAAGGGGGTTCCCAACTACGAGCAGTACTTC
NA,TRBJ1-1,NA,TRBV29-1,CSVGSGGTFF,TGCAGCGTTGGTTCCGGGGGAACTTTCTTT
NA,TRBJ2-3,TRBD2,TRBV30,CAWSVSGRASAQYF,TGTGCCTGGAGTGTAAGTGGGAGGGCCTCGGCGCAGTATTTT
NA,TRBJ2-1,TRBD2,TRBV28,CASSFGLAGGPDYNEQFF,TGTGCCAGCAGTTTTGGGCTAGCGGGAGGGCCAGATTACAATGAGCAGTTCTTC
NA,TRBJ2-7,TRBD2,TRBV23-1,CARTQGGRLSYEQYF,TGCGCCAGGACCCAGGGCGGGAGGCTGTCCTACGAGCAGTACTTC
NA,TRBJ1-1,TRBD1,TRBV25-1,CASSDRGLGNTEAFF,TGTGCCAGCAGTGACAGGGGGCTTGGGAACACTGAAGCTTTCTTT
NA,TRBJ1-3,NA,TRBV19,CASSIPGTGNTIYF,TGTGCCAGTAGCATACCGGGGACTGGAAACACCATATATTTT
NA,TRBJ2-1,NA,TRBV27,CATQGPGEQFF,TGTGCCACCCAGGGTCCAGGGGAGCAGTTCTTC
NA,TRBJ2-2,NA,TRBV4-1,CASSQEGKTGYGELFF,TGCGCCAGCAGCCAAGAGGGGAAAACAGGGTACGGGGAGCTGTTTTTT
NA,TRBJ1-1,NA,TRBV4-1,CASSQDSGSEAFF,TGCGCCAGCAGCCAAGATTCAGGGTCTGAAGCTTTCTTT
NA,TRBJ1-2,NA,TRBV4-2,CASLSNYGYTF,TGTGCCAGCCTATCAAACTATGGCTACACCTTC
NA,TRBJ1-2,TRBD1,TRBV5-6,CASSLAVRGRGGYGYTF,TGTGCCAGCAGCTTGGCGGTCAGGGGGCGTGGTGGATATGGCTACACCTTC
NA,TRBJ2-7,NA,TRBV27,CASRSSYEQYF,TGTGCCAGCAGGAGCTCCTACGAGCAGTACTTC
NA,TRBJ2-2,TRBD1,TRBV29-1,CSVRTGMMTGELFF,TGCAGCGTACGGACAGGGATGATGACCGGGGAGCTGTTTTTT
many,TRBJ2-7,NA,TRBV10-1,CASSVGLSKSEQYF,TGCGCCAGCAGTGTTGGGCTGTCCAAGTCCGAGCAGTACTTC
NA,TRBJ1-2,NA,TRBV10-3,CAISDYGARGYTF,TGTGCCATCAGTGATTATGGGGCGCGAGGCTACACCTTC
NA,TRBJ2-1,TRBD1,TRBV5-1,CASSPVTGMGNEQFF,TGCGCCAGCAGCCCGGTGACAGGGATGGGAAATGAGCAGTTCTTC
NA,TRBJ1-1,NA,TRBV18,CASSPTGQMNTEAFF,TGTGCCAGCTCACCTACAGGGCAAATGAACACTGAAGCTTTCTTT
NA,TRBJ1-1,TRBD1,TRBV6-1,CASSEPGQGWNTEAFF,TGTGCCAGCAGTGAACCCGGACAGGGTTGGAACACTGAAGCTTTCTTT
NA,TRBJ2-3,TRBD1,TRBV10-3,CAISGGDGIVDTQYF,TGTGCCATCTCAGGGGGTGACGGGATAGTAGATACGCAGTATTTT
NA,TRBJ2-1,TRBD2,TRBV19,CASSIVAGGQVGQFF,TGTGCCAGTAGTATAGTTGCGGGAGGGCAGGTAGGGCAGTTCTTC
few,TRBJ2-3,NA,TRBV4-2,CATRSSAGTDTQYF,TGTGCCACCAGATCCAGCGCGGGCACAGATACGCAGTATTTT
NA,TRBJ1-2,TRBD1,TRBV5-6,CASSLVRGLGYGYTF,TGTGCCAGCAGCTTGGTCAGGGGGCTGGGCTATGGCTACACCTTC